A selection of T cell receptor beta chains follows, all from one sample in a study of T cell changes during pregnancy in multiple sclerosis. The assay was immunoSEQ multiplex PCR, and TCRdb's table has in-frame clones only and misses some. This sample yields some 80,000 clones, of which approximately 91% are seen a single time; under 3% belongs to the top ten. Sequenced here: peripheral blood, sampled in the first trimester of pregnancy. The receptor set was obtained from a female donor with multiple sclerosis, enrolled in a pregnancy study. Both conserved end residues are part of each CDR3. D genes are given only for firm matches. Clone size is shown for a subset of rows, as once, few, many or a class of expanded clone.

CDR3 protein	CDR3 DNA	J gene	D gene	V gene	clone size
CASSQLQGVGYTF	TGTGCCAGCAGCCAACTACAGGGGGTTGGCTACACCTTC	TRBJ1-2	TRBD1	TRBV14	-
CASAEISYFYEQYF	TGCGCCAGCGCTGAGATCTCTTACTTTTACGAGCAGTACTTC	TRBJ2-7	-	TRBV5-1	-
CASSWNRGPGWGYTF	TGCGCCAGCAGCTGGAACAGGGGCCCAGGATGGGGCTACACCTTC	TRBJ1-2	TRBD1	TRBV4-3	-
CASSQEAGASGYTF	TGCGCCAGCAGCCAAGAAGCAGGGGCCTCTGGCTACACCTTC	TRBJ1-2	-	TRBV4-1	-
CASSLIANGPYEQYF	TGTGCCAGCAGCTTGATAGCGAACGGACCCTACGAGCAGTACTTC	TRBJ2-7	-	TRBV5-5	-
CASSQDRTMNTEAFF	TGCGCCAGCAGCCAAGATCGGACTATGAACACTGAAGCTTTCTTT	TRBJ1-1	-	TRBV4-3	-
CAWSSYSRADEYF	TGTGCCTGGAGCTCCTATTCGAGGGCCGACGAGTACTTC	TRBJ2-7	-	TRBV30	-
CASSLATGHPLREYGYTF	TGCGCCAGCAGCTTGGCTACAGGGCACCCCCTCCGAGAATATGGCTACACCTTC	TRBJ1-2	-	TRBV5-1	few
CASSMTGLTYNSPLHF	TGTGCCAGTAGTATGACAGGTCTCACCTATAATTCACCCCTCCACTTT	TRBJ1-6	-	TRBV19	-
CASSTGGNTEAFF	TGTGCCAGCAGTACAGGGGGGAACACTGAAGCTTTCTTT	TRBJ1-1	TRBD1	TRBV28	-
CASRREWRFPEAFF	TGTGCCAGCAGGAGGGAGTGGAGGTTCCCCGAAGCTTTCTTT	TRBJ1-1	-	TRBV6-1	-
CASSRDARGLTGYTF	TGCGCCAGCAGCCGGGACGCCAGGGGCTTAACGGGCTACACCTTC	TRBJ1-2	-	TRBV5-1	once
CASSLSKGGHQETQYF	TGTGCCAGCAGTTTATCGAAAGGTGGGCACCAAGAGACCCAGTACTTC	TRBJ2-5	-	TRBV27	-
CASSRAGSEKLFF	TGTGCCAGTAGTCGGGCGGGATCTGAAAAACTGTTTTTT	TRBJ1-4	-	TRBV19	-
CAWRPYRGLNTGELFF	TGTGCCTGGAGACCCTACAGGGGTTTGAACACCGGGGAGCTGTTTTTT	TRBJ2-2	TRBD1	TRBV30	-
CASSRRNYNSPLHF	TGTGCCAGCAGCAGGCGAAACTATAATTCACCCCTCCACTTT	TRBJ1-6	-	TRBV6-5	-
CASRRQGRNTEAFF	TGTGCCAGTAGGCGACAGGGTAGGAACACTGAAGCTTTCTTT	TRBJ1-1	TRBD1	TRBV19	-
CASSTTSGGTEAFF	TGTGCCAGCAGCACTACCTCAGGGGGCACTGAAGCTTTCTTT	TRBJ1-1	TRBD1	TRBV6-6	-
CASSLVTAGGNEQFF	TGTGCCAGCAGCTTAGTTACAGCGGGAGGGAATGAGCAGTTCTTC	TRBJ2-1	TRBD2	TRBV7-8	-
CASSESGTGQEKLFF	TGTGCCAGCAGTGAGTCCGGGACAGGACAGGAAAAACTGTTTTTT	TRBJ1-4	TRBD1	TRBV6-1	once
CASSQTGAETQYF	TGTGCCAGCAGCCAGACAGGGGCCGAGACCCAGTACTTC	TRBJ2-5	TRBD1	TRBV7-9	-
CASSEGTSGAYEQYF	TGTGCCAGCAGTGAAGGGACTAGCGGGGCCTACGAGCAGTACTTC	TRBJ2-7	TRBD2	TRBV2	-
CATSSFSGANVLTF	TGTGCCACCAGCAGCTTTTCTGGGGCCAACGTCCTGACTTTC	TRBJ2-6	-	TRBV15	-
CASSSTGGKSAQPQHF	TGTGCCAGCAGCTCCACGGGGGGCAAGTCAGCTCAGCCCCAGCATTTT	TRBJ1-5	-	TRBV7-9	-
CASSFRQGGLGTEAFF	TGTGCCAGCAGCTTCAGGCAGGGGGGCTTGGGCACTGAAGCTTTCTTT	TRBJ1-1	TRBD1	TRBV11-2	-
CASGPIGQGWPQPQHF	TGTGCTAGTGGTCCTATAGGACAGGGCTGGCCTCAGCCCCAGCATTTT	TRBJ1-5	TRBD1	TRBV12-5	-
CASSLAVTDTQYF	TGTGCCAGCAGCCTCGCAGTCACAGATACGCAGTATTTT	TRBJ2-3	-	TRBV27	-
CSVVLWRGPSYEQYF	TGCAGCGTTGTATTATGGCGGGGACCCTCCTACGAGCAGTACTTC	TRBJ2-7	-	TRBV29-1	once
CSVEDRRGRNEQFF	TGCAGCGTTGAAGACCGCCGGGGGAGGAATGAGCAGTTCTTC	TRBJ2-1	-	TRBV29-1	-
CASTPSGRGPSEQFF	TGTGCCAGCACCCCTAGCGGGAGGGGGCCCTCTGAGCAGTTCTTC	TRBJ2-1	TRBD2	TRBV6-5	-
CASTAAGEDEQFF	TGCGCCAGCACGGCGGCGGGAGAGGATGAGCAGTTCTTC	TRBJ2-1	TRBD2	TRBV5-1	-
CASSEGPGNSPLHF	TGTGCCAGCAGTGAAGGTCCAGGCAATTCACCCCTCCACTTT	TRBJ1-6	-	TRBV2	-
CASSRARPNEQFF	TGTGCCAGTAGTAGGGCCCGCCCCAATGAGCAGTTCTTC	TRBJ2-1	-	TRBV19	-
CASSRLAGMGQPQHF	TGTGCCAGCAGTCGACTGGCAGGGATGGGTCAGCCCCAGCATTTT	TRBJ1-5	-	TRBV2	once
CASSLTGSGATQYF	TGTGCCAGCAGCTTAACGGGGAGCGGGGCTACGCAGTATTTT	TRBJ2-3	TRBD2	TRBV7-3	once
CASFTGAMNTEAFF	TGTGCCAGCTTTACAGGGGCAATGAACACTGAAGCTTTCTTT	TRBJ1-1	TRBD1	TRBV28	-
CASSLGTSGGPTPW	TGTGCCAGCAGCTTGGGGACTAGCGGGGGGCCCACCCCTTGG	TRBJ2-3	TRBD2	TRBV7-2	-
CASSPGIQGGEKLFF	TGTGCCAGCAGTCCTGGGATACAGGGGGGTGAAAAACTGTTTTTT	TRBJ1-4	TRBD1	TRBV2	-
CANGEPNQPQHF	TGTGCCAACGGGGAGCCGAATCAGCCCCAGCATTTT	TRBJ1-5	-	TRBV10-3	-
CASSPSLAGVNEQFF	TGTGCCAGCTCACCGTCACTAGCGGGGGTGAATGAGCAGTTCTTC	TRBJ2-1	TRBD2	TRBV18	-
CASLTDSSYNSPLHF	TGTGCCAGCTTGACGGACAGCTCCTATAATTCACCCCTCCACTTT	TRBJ1-6	-	TRBV2	-
CAISGETSAAIQYF	TGTGCCATCAGCGGGGAGACTAGCGCAGCCATTCAGTACTTC	TRBJ2-4	TRBD2	TRBV10-3	-
CASSLEQAKNIQYF	TGTGCCAGCAGCTTGGAACAAGCCAAAAACATTCAGTACTTC	TRBJ2-4	-	TRBV5-6	-
CASSPGEGRSYEQYF	TGTGCCAGCAGCCCGGGGGAGGGGAGGTCCTACGAGCAGTACTTC	TRBJ2-7	TRBD2	TRBV7-8	-
CASSLDSGEQYF	TGTGCCAGCAGCCTAGACTCCGGCGAGCAGTACTTC	TRBJ2-7	-	TRBV7-2	-
CASSPQGLETQYF	TGTGCCAGCAGCCCACAGGGGCTAGAGACCCAGTACTTC	TRBJ2-5	TRBD1	TRBV7-2	-
CASSAGRVYEQYF	TGTGCCAGCAGCGCGGGACGGGTCTACGAGCAGTACTTC	TRBJ2-7	-	TRBV25-1	-
CASSASTSGRNEQFF	TGTGCCAGCAGTGCGTCGACTAGCGGAAGAAATGAGCAGTTCTTC	TRBJ2-1	TRBD2	TRBV6-1	-
CASRNPGTARSTDTQYF	TGTGCCAGCAGGAACCCGGGGACAGCGCGTAGCACAGATACGCAGTATTTT	TRBJ2-3	TRBD1	TRBV2	-
CASSPGQGAGDTQYF	TGTGCCAGCAGCCCCGGACAGGGGGCAGGGGATACGCAGTATTTT	TRBJ2-3	TRBD1	TRBV7-2	-
CASSGGLAGVSSYNEQFF	TGTGCCAGCAGTGGAGGACTAGCGGGAGTATCGTCCTACAATGAGCAGTTCTTC	TRBJ2-1	TRBD2	TRBV27	-
CASSSGIFFDTEAFF	TGTGCCAGCAGCTCAGGAATCTTTTTCGACACTGAAGCTTTCTTT	TRBJ1-1	-	TRBV5-6	-
CASSNRGQGTEAFF	TGTGCCAGCAGCAACAGGGGGCAAGGGACTGAAGCTTTCTTT	TRBJ1-1	TRBD1	TRBV7-6	-